This TCR beta chain stems from a study of blood T cell repertoires in COVID-19. For the study at large: PBMCs, B-cell-depleted T cells, or T cells were the source of the cDNA or gDNA that made up the material.

Among Cohort 3 donors, those recovered had two negative PCRs, clearance, or symptom resolution. The method was immunoSEQ multiplex PCR; TCRdb's version includes in-frame clones alone and lacks a portion of them. This sample has about 160,000 clones; 80% occur once, and the top ten carry under 7%. Germline assignment: CDR1 SGHTA and CDR2 FQGTGA. The ends lost 5 bases at V and 2 bases at J; junction bases unmatched: 5. CDR3 length: 15 residues. The sequenced sample was PBMCs or T cells enriched from blood (not recorded which). The TCR originated in a man aged 40-49 years who had recovered from COVID-19. The V call is TRBV7-3, the J call TRBJ2-4; 8 positions agree with TRBD1. CDR3 in DNA: TGTGCCAGCAGCATCACAGGGGGGCCCAAAAACATTCAGTACTTC. This sequence encodes CASSITGGPKNIQYF.